This TCR beta chain appears in the sequencing data of a study of T cell repertoires in cytomegalovirus infection. Turning to the study itself: Alongside well-studied HLA-B-restricted CMV epitopes, recently identified HLA-C-restricted CMV epitopes were also used. Public TCR beta signature analysis indicated the presence of both CMV infection and matching HLA type. Study-level results: Across the ex vivo response, the dominant clonotypes were HLA-C-restricted CMV-specific TCR beta clonotypes.

This clonotype has only a few counts. Its matching antigen is unknown. TCRdb reanalysed the reads using MiXCR and keeps one entry per CDR3 protein. Here the sample spans 570,000 or so distinct CDR3 sequences, approximately 40% being singletons. This specimen was cultured PBMCs, taken from culture after CMV antigen stimulation. The sequence was collected from a human donor in good health (CMV status not recorded). Some clones in this sample may be carry-over from other donors' samples.

CDR3 amino acids: CASSLTGTSGPPTDTQYF. The CDR3 region has the DNA TGTGCCAGCAGCCTAACCGGGACTAGCGGGCCCCCCACAGATACGCAGTATTTT. The chain links TRBV7-6 to TRBJ2-3, with 12 nucleotides matching TRBD2. The germline V gene encodes CDR1 SGHVS and CDR2 FNYEAQ. J was trimmed by 2 bases and V by 5 bases; bases with no gene match: 11. This CDR3 has 18 amino acids. Full variable domain (remainder filled in from reference TRBV7-6 and TRBJ2-3): GAGVSQSPRYKVTKRGQDVALRCDPISGHVSLYWYRQALGQGPEFLTYFNYEAQQDKSGLPNDRFSAERPEGSISTLTIQRTEQRDSAMYRCASSLTGTSGPPTDTQYFGPGTRLTVL.